This TCR beta chain originates from a study of T cell clusters in autoimmune cytopenias. CDR1 is LNHDA, CDR2 SQIVND, per germline (reference sequence). The CDR3 consists of 16 residues. TRB amplification used approximately 0.25 ug of peripheral blood genomic DNA. TRB rearrangements were amplified by touch-down multiplex PCR with mixed TRB-A/B primers. From the multiplex PCR reads, TCRdb lists one entry per CDR3 protein and no DNA. The sample holds thousands of distinct CDR3 sequences. The same sample was also used in a study of T cell repertoires in aging, cancer and after chemotherapy.

The source is a human donor in good health. Sample: peripheral blood. The rearrangement joins TRBV19 to TRBJ2-7; checking the TCRdb D call of TRBD1 is not possible without DNA. CDR3 amino acids: CASSVRPGELSYEQYF.